Presented here are 3 T cell receptor beta chains from one specimen sequenced in a study of glioma-infiltrating T cells. Amplification of TCR alpha and beta CDR3 regions from RNA used iRepertoire nested multiplex PCR. TCRdb used MiXCR to reprocess the multiplex PCR reads, holding one entry per CDR3 protein. The sample has 150,000 to 200,000 distinct CDR3 sequences, about 32% seen once. The sequencing sample was made of glioma tissue, nonneoplastic brain tissue, or PBMCs (not recorded which). The receptor source for this set is a human donor with low-grade glioma or glioblastoma, undergoing nonglioma brain surgery, or in good health (not recorded which).

The V and J genes are TRBV12-3 or TRBV12-4 and TRBJ2-3; D is possibly TRBD2 (6 bases). The CDR3 is 15 amino acids. The V and J ends lost 6 bases and 2 bases respectively, with 15 bases between them. CDR3 nucleotide sequence: TGTGCCAGCAGCCGGCCTAGCGAAGTCACAGATACGCAGTATTTT. Its translation: CASSRPSEVTDTQYF.

J is TRBJ2-1 and V is TRBV11-1; D tentatively reads TRBD1 or TRBD2 (5 bases each). CDR3 length: 17 residues. The ends were cut back, 3 bases at V and 4 bases at J, with 19 bases in the middle. Germline assignment: CDR1 SGHAT and CDR2 FQDESV (reference sequence). CDR3 sequence (DNA): TGTGCCAGCAGCTTTGATTTAACGAGGGGCCAATACAATGAGCAGTTCTTC. Its translation is CASSFDLTRGQYNEQFF.

This clonotype was found a few times. V is TRBV7-3 and J is TRBJ2-7; D gene unclear. The CDR3 loop spans 15 amino acids. Germline loops: CDR1 SGHTA, CDR2 FQGTGA. Deletions cut 0 bases from V and 5 bases from J, with 14 bases between. The CDR3 spells CASSLTFSGVHEQYF. CDR3 coding DNA: TGTGCCAGCAGCTTAACGTTCTCCGGCGTGCACGAGCAGTACTTC.